This TCR beta chain originates from a study of blood T cell repertoires in COVID-19. Study details: Both acute and convalescent COVID-19 samples were obtained from the United States, Italy and Spain. Sources were T cells, B-cell-depleted T cells, or PBMCs; the material itself was cDNA or gDNA.

Original analysis: The assay estimated nucleated cells by amplifying reference gene primers. Assay used: immunoSEQ multiplex PCR; TCRdb lists only in-frame clones, some missing. Clone size and V and J calls were adopted from that table, with D and trimming inferred from the DNA. The sample comprises about 9,200 clones, 70% to 90% of which are singletons, and almost 9.5% rests with the top ten. The CDR3 has 13 residues. V shed 2 bases, J shed 7 bases, and the junction held 5 bases outside the gene matches. Germline assignment: CDR1 MNHEY and CDR2 SVGEGT. The clonotype comes from a man aged 55 to 69 with acute or convalescent COVID-19. Source material: peripheral blood. V usage is TRBV6-2 or TRBV6-3 and J usage is TRBJ2-7; 7 nucleotides agree with TRBD2. DNA of the CDR3: TGTGCCAGCAGTTACAGCGGGGCATCGGAGCAGTACGTC. Translated, it gives CASSYSGASEQYV.